This entry features one T cell receptor beta chain sequence. The sample originates from a study of human T cells and chemical hapten exposure. Study at large: Across the whole study, which lasted around 25 weeks, patients were given diphenylcyclopropenone on the scalp once a week.

TCRdb re-analysed the RACE reads in MiXCR, keeping a single row per CDR3 protein. The sample lists about 80,000 distinct CDR3 sequences, around 7% occurring once. Time point denoted: patch test 1, 2 weeks after DPC sensitization. The treatment here: therapeutic diphenylcyclopropenone sensitization with weekly scalp DPC. The source is a woman under 40 with alopecia areata. Some clones in this sample may be carry-over from other donors' samples. This specimen consisted of whole blood, obtained in connection with sensitization to the hapten diphenylcyclopropenone (DPC).

CDR3 region: CASSQGIENTEAFF. Here the CDR3 DNA reads TGTGCCAGCTCACAAGGCATAGAAAACACTGAAGCTTTCTTT. The V gene is TRBV18, the J gene TRBJ1-1; D is unclear. V was pared by 4 bases and J by 2 bases, with 11 bases between. CDR1 is KGHSH, CDR2 LQKENI, per germline. The CDR3 extends over 14 amino acids.